The T cell receptor beta chain described here comes from a study of blood T cell repertoires in COVID-19. On the study more broadly: Researchers got acute and convalescent COVID-19 samples from the United States, Italy and Spain. T cells, B-cell-depleted T cells, or PBMCs supplied cDNA or gDNA.

Authors' data handling: Reference gene primer amplification yielded estimated nucleated cell counts. The protocol was immunoSEQ multiplex PCR, while the TCRdb copy is restricted to in-frame clones and leaves out a portion. That table is the source of V, J and clone size, and D and trimming were worked out from the DNA. The table has 120,000 or so clones, under 80% seen once. The CDR3 sequence is 15 residues long. Germline V gene data show CDR1 as SEHNR and CDR2 as FQNEAQ (reference sequence). V was pared by 4 bases and J by 7 bases, with 5 bases of the junction left unmatched. Sequenced sample: peripheral blood. The chain uses TRBV7-9 and TRBJ1-4; 11 positions agree with TRBD1. The receptor's source is an older man with acute or convalescent COVID-19. CDR3 region: CASSSLGTGGEKLFF. The CDR3 DNA is TGTGCCAGCAGCTCCCTCGGGACAGGGGGTGAAAAACTGTTTTTT.